A single T cell receptor beta chain is shown here with its context. Original handling: Nucleated cell number was recorded as an estimate derived from reference gene primer amplification. Assay used: immunoSEQ multiplex PCR; TCRdb lists only in-frame clones, some missing. The V and J calls and the clone size are those of that table, but D and trimming were determined from the DNA. The table shows about 100,000 clones, with around four fifths occurring only once. The sample belongs to a study of blood T cell repertoires in COVID-19. Whole-study context: Acute and convalescent COVID-19 samples came from the United States, Italy and Spain. The analysed material was cDNA or gDNA that came from T cells, B-cell-depleted T cells, or PBMCs.

Germline CDR1 and CDR2: SQVTM and ANQGSEA. V was pared by 8 bases and J by 1 base, with 11 bases between. The CDR3 loop spans 12 amino acids. The chain has TRBV29-1 and TRBJ1-1; D is undetermined. The sequence was collected from a man between 45 and 60 years old with active or convalescent COVID-19. The sequenced material came from peripheral blood. The CDR3 region has the DNA TGCAGCCACACATCGCCGAACACTGAAGCTTTCTTT. Amino acids: CSHTSPNTEAFF. The whole variable domain, remainder taken from reference TRBV29-1 and TRBJ1-1, is SAVISQKPSRDICQRGTSLTIQCQVDSQVTMMFWYRQQPGQSLTLIATANQGSEATYESGFVIDKFPISRPNLTFSTLTVSNMSPEDSSIYLCSHTSPNTEAFFGQGTRLTVV.